A selection of T cell receptor beta chains follows, all from one sample in a study of cytomegalovirus exposure and HLA in healthy donors. Clones were read by immunoSEQ multiplex PCR, and TCRdb kept only the in-frame ones, dropping some. The sample contains under 120,000 clones, 70% of which appear only once. The sample consisted of PBMCs. The receptor set was obtained from a middle-aged man in good health and CMV-seropositive. Each CDR3 is given with its conserved first and last residue. D genes are given only for firm matches. Where a row states a size, it is once, few, many or the class of an expanded clone; other rows omit it.

clone_size	j_call	v_call	d_call	cdr3_nt	cdr3_aa
-	TRBJ2-1	TRBV10-3	TRBD2	TGTGCCATCAGCGACTTAGGGACTAGCGGCAATGAGCAGTTCTTC	CAISDLGTSGNEQFF
-	TRBJ2-5	TRBV6-5	-	TGTGCCAGCAGTTACTCTCGAGGTTCAGAGACCCAGTACTTC	CASSYSRGSETQYF
few	TRBJ1-1	TRBV6-1	TRBD1	TGTGCCAGCAGTGCCCTAACCGGGACAGACATGAACACTGAAGCTTTCTTT	CASSALTGTDMNTEAFF
-	TRBJ2-5	TRBV30	TRBD2	TGTGCCTGGAGTGGGGCTTTACGGCAGGGACTAGCGGGTGAGACCCAGTACTTC	CAWSGALRQGLAGETQYF
-	TRBJ2-3	TRBV4-3	-	TGCGCCAGCAGCCAAGAAAGTGGGAGCAGCACAGATACGCAGTATTTT	CASSQESGSSTDTQYF
-	TRBJ2-5	TRBV11-2	TRBD2	TGTGCCAGCAGCACCCTCGGGAGGGTTGGAGAGACCCAGTACTTC	CASSTLGRVGETQYF
-	TRBJ2-6	TRBV7-3	TRBD1	TGTGCCAGCAGCCCCACGGAGACAGGGGCATATGGGGCCAACGTCCTGACTTTC	CASSPTETGAYGANVLTF
-	TRBJ1-1	TRBV9	-	TGTGCCAGCAGCGTAGAGGGGGAGTTCACTGAAGCTTTCTTT	CASSVEGEFTEAFF
-	TRBJ2-1	TRBV21-1	-	TGTGCCAGCAGCGAAGGGACAGCCCCCTCCTACAATGAGCAGTTCTTC	CASSEGTAPSYNEQFF
-	TRBJ2-1	TRBV10-3	TRBD1	TGTGCCATCAGTGAGCAGGGGGCCTCCTACAATGAGCAGTTCTTC	CAISEQGASYNEQFF
-	TRBJ2-7	TRBV30	TRBD2	TGTGCCTGGAGGGGACTAGCTTCCGAGCAGTACTTC	CAWRGLASEQYF
few	TRBJ1-2	TRBV2	-	TGTGCCAGCAGTGAAGCCAGGACAGCGACTTTC	CASSEARTATF
-	TRBJ2-3	TRBV30	TRBD2	TGTGCCTGGGGGAGGGGGACTAGCGGGGGGAGCACAGATACGCAGTATTTT	CAWGRGTSGGSTDTQYF
few	TRBJ2-1	TRBV7-6	-	TGTGCCAGCAGCTTAGCCCCCGGAGTCCGTGAGCAGTTCTTC	CASSLAPGVREQFF
few	TRBJ1-5	TRBV7-2	TRBD1	TGTGCCAGCAGGGGGGACAGCCTCAATCAGCCCCAGCATTTT	CASRGDSLNQPQHF
-	TRBJ1-5	TRBV7-2	TRBD1	TGTGCCAGCAGCTTAGTGACAGGGTCAAATCAGCCCCAGCATTTT	CASSLVTGSNQPQHF
few	TRBJ2-2	TRBV7-6	-	TGTGCCAGCAGCTTAGTGCAGGGTGGGGACACCGGGGAGCTGTTTTTT	CASSLVQGGDTGELFF
-	TRBJ2-5	TRBV7-2	TRBD2	TGTGCCAGCAGCATCGTAGCGGGAGTGGGGGAGACCCAGTACTTC	CASSIVAGVGETQYF
few	TRBJ2-5	TRBV25-1	-	TGTGCCAGCAGGGAGGACCCCGGCGGGGAGACCCAGTACTTC	CASREDPGGETQYF
-	TRBJ2-6	TRBV27	-	TGTGCCAGCAGTTTATCTGGACTCGGGAAATACTCTGGGGCCAACGTCCTGACTTTC	CASSLSGLGKYSGANVLTF
-	TRBJ1-2	TRBV18	TRBD1	TGTGCCAGCTCCCCCGGGACAGGGTCCTTCCATTATGGCTACACCTTC	CASSPGTGSFHYGYTF
-	TRBJ2-5	TRBV10-2	-	TGCGCCAGCACCCCGGAGATCGGGACCCAGTACTTC	CASTPEIGTQYF
-	TRBJ2-3	TRBV4-2	TRBD2	TGTGCCAGCAGCCAAGATCTAGCGGGAGGCACAGATACGCAGTATTTT	CASSQDLAGGTDTQYF
few	TRBJ2-3	TRBV19	TRBD1	TGTGCCAGTACTGACCCCGGGACAGGGGGCACAGATACGCAGTATTTT	CASTDPGTGGTDTQYF
-	TRBJ2-5	TRBV4-1	TRBD1	TGCGCCAGCAGCCTACTGACAGGGTCCGAGACCCAGTACTTC	CASSLLTGSETQYF
-	TRBJ1-1	TRBV2	TRBD1	TGTGCCAGCAACCGGGACAGGGGCAACACTGAAGCTTTCTTT	CASNRDRGNTEAFF
-	TRBJ2-5	TRBV19	-	TGTGCCAGTAGTATTCAGGGTTGGGAGACCCAGTACTTC	CASSIQGWETQYF
-	TRBJ1-2	TRBV7-9	-	TGTGCCAGCAGCTCCCTTGGGGGTATACGGGGGACTTTTAACTATGGCTACACCTTC	CASSSLGGIRGTFNYGYTF
once	TRBJ2-5	TRBV7-7	-	TGTGCCAGCAGCTTAGGACAGGGAGGCCTAGAGACCCAGTACTTC	CASSLGQGGLETQYF
-	TRBJ2-3	TRBV5-1	TRBD2	TGCGCCAGCAGAGGCCAAGCGGGAGGGCAAGATACGCAGTATTTT	CASRGQAGGQDTQYF
-	TRBJ2-1	TRBV9	TRBD2	TGTGCCAGCAGCGTAGGCCTAGCGGGAGTACATGAGCAGTTCTTC	CASSVGLAGVHEQFF
-	TRBJ2-5	TRBV5-8	TRBD1	TGTGCCAGCAGCTCCACAGGGGATCAAGAGACCCAGTACTTC	CASSSTGDQETQYF
-	TRBJ2-1	TRBV5-1	TRBD2	TGCGCCAGCAGCTTGAGCGGGGGCTACAATGAGCAGTTCTTC	CASSLSGGYNEQFF
-	TRBJ1-1	TRBV10-3	TRBD1	TGTGCCATCAGGAGGACAGGGGAGGGCACTGAAGCTTTCTTT	CAIRRTGEGTEAFF
-	TRBJ2-3	TRBV6-1	-	TGTGCCAGCAGTGAGGAGTACACAGATACGCAGTATTTT	CASSEEYTDTQYF
-	TRBJ1-5	TRBV19	TRBD1	TGTGCCAGCGAGACAGGGGGGGATTTCCAGCCCCAGCATTTT	CASETGGDFQPQHF
few	TRBJ1-4	TRBV10-3	TRBD1	TGTGCCATCAGTGGGACAGGCCCTCAAGTGGGAGAAAAACTGTTTTTT	CAISGTGPQVGEKLFF
few	TRBJ1-5	TRBV5-1	TRBD1	TGCGCCAGCAGCTTGGCGCCGACAGGGCTTAGCAATCAGCCCCAGCATTTT	CASSLAPTGLSNQPQHF
-	TRBJ2-1	TRBV7-3	TRBD2	TGTGCCAGCAGCTTAATGGGCGGGAGCTCCAATGAGCAGTTCTTC	CASSLMGGSSNEQFF
-	TRBJ2-3	TRBV4-2	TRBD2	TGTGCCAGCAGCATTGTGTCTCGGGGGGACCCCACAGATACGCAGTATTTT	CASSIVSRGDPTDTQYF
few	TRBJ2-5	TRBV18	-	TGTGCCAGCTCACCACTAGCTGGAGCCCAAGAGACCCAGTACTTC	CASSPLAGAQETQYF
-	TRBJ1-2	TRBV2	TRBD1	TGTGCCAGCAGTGCAGGGGGCTATGGCTACACCTTC	CASSAGGYGYTF
few	TRBJ1-2	TRBV2	-	TGTGCCAGCAGTGTTAGAGATGGCTACACCTTC	CASSVRDGYTF
-	TRBJ1-5	TRBV25-1	-	TGTGCCAGCAGTTCGGCCGGGCAGCCCCAGCATTTT	CASSSAGQPQHF
-	TRBJ2-3	TRBV10-3	-	TGTGCCATCAGTGTTACTAGAAGCACAGATACGCAGTATTTT	CAISVTRSTDTQYF
-	TRBJ1-1	TRBV28	TRBD1	TGTGCCAGCAGCAAAATACCCGGACAGGCGGACACTGAAGCTTTCTTT	CASSKIPGQADTEAFF
-	TRBJ1-1	TRBV6-5	-	TGTGCCAGCAGGGGACTTACGAACACTGAAGCTTTCTTT	CASRGLTNTEAFF
few	TRBJ2-2	TRBV5-1	TRBD2	TGCGCCAGCAGCTGGGGGGGGACGGTGAACACCGGGGAGCTGTTTTTT	CASSWGGTVNTGELFF
-	TRBJ2-7	TRBV4-2	-	TGTGCCAGCAGCCAAGTCGCGGCGTCCTACGAGCAGTACTTC	CASSQVAASYEQYF
-	TRBJ2-3	TRBV9	TRBD2	TGTGCCAGCAGCGTAGTACCCAGCGGGAGTGCAGATACGCAGTATTTT	CASSVVPSGSADTQYF
-	TRBJ1-1	TRBV5-6	-	TGTGCCAGCAGCTTGGAAACAGGATACACTGAAGCTTTCTTT	CASSLETGYTEAFF
-	TRBJ2-1	TRBV10-2	TRBD2	TGCGCCAGCAGTCCCGGGAGGGCCCGGGGTGAGCAGTTCTTC	CASSPGRARGEQFF
-	TRBJ1-5	TRBV15	-	TGTGCCACCAGCATTGGGGAGGGAAGCAATCAGCCCCAGCATTTT	CATSIGEGSNQPQHF
-	TRBJ2-1	TRBV7-9	-	TGTGCCAGCAGCTTAGTCGGGATTGAGCAGTTCTTC	CASSLVGIEQFF
-	TRBJ1-2	TRBV29-1	-	TGCAGCGTGAACGACCTAGGGGATGGCTACACCTTC	CSVNDLGDGYTF
-	TRBJ2-1	TRBV5-4	-	TGTGCCAGCAGTTCGGACTTGTTCTCCTACAATGAGCAGTTCTTC	CASSSDLFSYNEQFF
-	TRBJ2-1	TRBV30	TRBD2	TGTGCCTGGAGTAGGTATCGACTAGCCGTATCCTACAATGAGCAGTTCTTC	CAWSRYRLAVSYNEQFF
-	TRBJ2-2	TRBV5-4	-	TGTGCCAGCGGGCCCACCGGGGAGCTGTTTTTT	CASGPTGELFF
-	TRBJ2-5	TRBV7-3	-	TGTGCCAGCAGCGCCGCCGGACTAAGTAAGACCCAGTACTTC	CASSAAGLSKTQYF
-	TRBJ2-1	TRBV14	-	TGTGCCAGCAGCCAAGCTCGGTGGGAGAGGACCTACAATGAGCAGTTCTTC	CASSQARWERTYNEQFF